Below, 13 T cell receptor beta chains from the same sample are listed, as sequenced in a study of cytomegalovirus exposure and HLA in healthy donors. In the PCR, 60 Vbeta and 13 Jbeta primers were used. Sequencing was performed with immunoSEQ multiplex PCR; in TCRdb, only in-frame clones are kept and a portion is missing. The repertoire consists of 130,000 or so clones, with about 73% occurring once and the leading ten covering more than 2%. Source material: PBMCs. These receptors originate from a middle-aged woman in good health and CMV-seropositive.

The chain uses TRBV5-4 and TRBJ2-7, with a possible D match to TRBD1 (5 bases). V was clipped by 0 bases and J by 0 bases, with 7 bases between them. This CDR3 has 14 residues. Germline CDR1 and CDR2: SGHNT and YYREEE (reference sequence). CDR3 bases: TGTGCCAGCAGCTTGGGACAGAGCTCCTACGAGCAGTACTTC. It yields the protein CASSLGQSSYEQYF.

The chain carries TRBV27 and TRBJ1-2; 7 nucleotides align to TRBD1. The germline CDR1 and CDR2 sequences are MNHEY and SMNVEV (reference sequence). The CDR3 is 12 residues long. CDR3 DNA sequence: TGTGGGGCAGGGGGACGTAACTATGGCTACACCTTC. Its translation: CGAGGRNYGYTF.

This clone came up a few times. J is TRBJ1-4 and V is TRBV18; the D gene is possibly TRBD1 (6 bases). The ends were cut back, 3 bases at V and 0 bases at J, with 23 bases in the middle. This CDR3 is built from 20 residues. From germline, CDR1 is KGHSH and CDR2 LQKENI. Written as DNA, the CDR3 is TGTGCCAGCTCACCCTTTCTCTTGCGGAATACAGGGACAACTAATGAAAAACTGTTTTTT. This gives the protein CASSPFLLRNTGTTNEKLFF. The whole variable domain, filled in from reference TRBV18 and TRBJ1-4, reads NAGVMQNPRHLVRRRGQEARLRCSPMKGHSHVYWYRQLPEEGLKFMVYLQKENIIDESGMPKERFSAEFPKEGPSILRIQQVVRGDSAAYFCASSPFLLRNTGTTNEKLFFGSGTQLSVL.

CDR3 coding DNA: TGTGCCAGCAGCACCGGAGGGAGGACTGAAGCTTTCTTT. Its protein product is CASSTGGRTEAFF. The chain employs TRBV9 and TRBJ1-1; no clear D. Trimming shortened V by 4 bases and J by 5 bases, and 12 bases separated the two germline ends. There are 13 residues in the CDR3. Looked up from germline, CDR1 is SGDLS and CDR2 is YYNGEE.

The chain carries TRBV11-3 and TRBJ2-7; possibly TRBD2 for D (5 bases). Germline loops: CDR1 SGHNT, CDR2 YENEEA. CDR3 size: 14 residues. Trimming removed 10 bases from V and 5 bases from J, with 21 bases in between. CDR3 in amino acids: CANPPEEGLDEQYF. The CDR3 DNA is TGTGCCAACCCTCCGGAGGAAGGGCTGGACGAGCAGTACTTC.

The chain couples TRBV6-5 to TRBJ2-6, with D possibly TRBD1 on 6 matching bases. Germline V lookup: CDR1 MNHEY, CDR2 SVGAGI. V shed 2 bases and J shed 1 base, with 6 bases lying between them. CDR3 length: 15 residues. For the CDR3, the DNA is TGTGCCAGCAGTTACACAGGGTCTGGGGCCAACGTCCTGACTTTC. Protein: CASSYTGSGANVLTF.

V and J are TRBV19 and TRBJ2-7; possibly TRBD1 for D (6 bases). Germline loops: CDR1 LNHDA, CDR2 SQIVND (reference sequence). V gave up 5 bases and J gave up 4 bases, with 21 bases separating them. This CDR3 is 16 amino acids long. Written as DNA, the CDR3 is TGTGCCAGTAGTGAGGGCCCCGGACCGCAGGGGTACGAGCAGTACTTC. As protein: CASSEGPGPQGYEQYF.

This clone has a handful of counts. J is TRBJ1-5 and V is TRBV6-5; D possibly corresponds to TRBD1 (5 bases). CDR3 length: 15 amino acids. Germline loops: CDR1 MNHEY, CDR2 SVGAGI. Trimming pared 3 bases from V and 0 bases from J, leaving 9 bases between. The DNA of the CDR3 is TGTGCCAGCAGTTATGGGGGGAATAGCAATCAGCCCCAGCATTTT. Its protein is CASSYGGNSNQPQHF.

The chain uses TRBV20-1 and TRBJ1-1; no reliable D call. This CDR3 is 10 amino acids long. The germline V gene encodes CDR1 DFQATT and CDR2 SNEGSKA (reference sequence). Between the trimmed V and J ends, which lost 3 bases and 7 bases, there was a span of 6 bases. The CDR3 DNA follows: TGCAGTGCTAGCCGGGGTGAAGCTTTCTTT. Protein sequence: CSASRGEAFF.

This clone was detected a few times. The rearrangement joins TRBV2 to TRBJ2-3; D might be TRBD1 (6 bases). The length of the CDR3 is 14 residues. CDR1 is SNHLY, CDR2 FYNNEI, per germline. V dropped 6 bases and J dropped 5 bases, with 15 bases sitting between them. CDR3 in amino acids: CASSVTGWKDTQYF. In nucleotides, the CDR3 is TGTGCCAGCAGCGTTACAGGGTGGAAAGATACGCAGTATTTT.

The genes are TRBV2 and TRBJ1-2; D unresolved. Deletions cut 4 bases from V and 2 bases from J, with 14 bases between. The CDR3 contains 15 residues. In germline, CDR1 is SNHLY, CDR2 FYNNEI. CDR3 sequence (DNA): TGTGCCAGCAGTGCCCGACTGTACTTGAACTATGGCTACACCTTC. The encoded protein is CASSARLYLNYGYTF. The variable domain in full, completed from reference TRBV2 and TRBJ1-2, reads EPEVTQTPSHQVTQMGQEVILRCVPISNHLYFYWYRQILGQKVEFLVSFYNNEISEKSEIFDDQFSVERPDGSNFTLKIRSTKLEDSAMYFCASSARLYLNYGYTFGSGTRLTVV.

The rearrangement joins TRBV19 to TRBJ1-5, with D tentatively TRBD1 (6 bases). The V end lost 4 bases, the J end lost 6 bases, and 19 bases lay between the germline ends. The CDR3 covers 16 residues. The germline V gene has CDR1 LNHDA and CDR2 SQIVND (reference sequence). The CDR3 DNA is TGTGCCAGTAGTACCCTCGTGCGGGGGCTTTTTCAGCCCCAGCATTTT. Protein product: CASSTLVRGLFQPQHF.

V gene TRBV7-9 combines with J gene TRBJ2-4, with D maybe TRBD1 (5 bases). CDR3 length: 14 residues. Deletions cut 3 bases from V and 1 base from J, with 7 bases between. In germline, CDR1 is SEHNR, CDR2 FQNEAQ (reference sequence). The CDR3 bases are TGTGCCAGCAGCTTTTCAGGGGCCAAAAACATTCAGTACTTC. Translated: CASSFSGAKNIQYF.